The entry below describes one T cell receptor beta chain. Its antigen is still unknown. Data came from immunoSEQ multiplex PCR; TCRdb stores just in-frame clones and leaves some out. The repertoire holds roughly 300,000 clones, with roughly nine tenths as singletons. V trimming: 4 bases; J trimming: 8 bases; junction bases outside the gene matches: 13. Germline V gene lookup returns CDR1 SGHRS and CDR2 YFSETQ. CDR3 size: 16 residues. This sample was included in a study of cytomegalovirus exposure and HLA in healthy donors. Study at large: Later, an analysis reported that the 95 to 150 validation repertoires had used the same platform as the roughly 650 first-cohort repertoires. Study-wide findings and caveats: 164 TCR beta chains were listed as cytomegalovirus-associated. Subsequent analysis revealed that first-cohort TCR clusters tended to co-occur in the roughly 120 validation repertoires. In vitro testing confirmed three CMV-associated chains as specific for CMV antigens.

Sequenced: PBMCs. The V gene is TRBV5-1, the J gene TRBJ2-1; 9 positions match TRBD2. The receptor was derived from a woman under 40 in good health and CMV-seropositive. The CDR3 is CASSVNTGTSIYEQFF. CDR3 DNA: TGCGCCAGCAGCGTGAATACCGGGACTAGCATTTATGAGCAGTTCTTC.